This TCR beta chain was retrieved from a study of shared clonotypes between healthy human individuals. In germline, CDR1 is KGHSH, CDR2 LQKENI. CDR3 length: 13 residues. V was shortened by 4 bases and J by 0 bases, with 7 bases between the two germline ends. There are a few counts of this clone. The protocol was immunoSEQ multiplex PCR, while the TCRdb copy is restricted to in-frame clones and leaves out a portion. The repertoire includes some 510,000 clones, 79% of them detected once, and 10% to 15% sits in the top ten. The sample comprised PBMCs. The chain links TRBV18 to TRBJ2-7, with D tentatively TRBD1 (5 bases). The clonotype originates from a woman aged 40 to 50 in good health. Some clones in this sample may be carry-over from other donors' samples. CDR3 amino acids: CASSLTASYEQYF. As DNA, the CDR3 is TGTGCCAGCTCACTGACAGCCTCCTACGAGCAGTACTTC.